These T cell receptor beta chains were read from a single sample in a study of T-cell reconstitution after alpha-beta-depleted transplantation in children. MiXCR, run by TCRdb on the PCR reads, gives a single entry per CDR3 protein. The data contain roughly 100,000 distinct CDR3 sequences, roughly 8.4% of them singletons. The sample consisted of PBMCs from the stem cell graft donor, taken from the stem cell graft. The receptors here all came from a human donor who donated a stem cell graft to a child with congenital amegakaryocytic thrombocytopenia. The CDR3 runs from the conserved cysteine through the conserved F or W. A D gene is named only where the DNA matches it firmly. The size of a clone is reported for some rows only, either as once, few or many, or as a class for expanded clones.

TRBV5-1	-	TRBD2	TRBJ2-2	CASSFLLAGSNTGELFF	TGCGCCAGCAGCTTTTTACTAGCGGGCTCGAACACCGGGGAGCTGTTTTTT
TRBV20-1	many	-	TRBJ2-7	CSAEVGGTEQYF	TGCAGTGCTGAAGTGGGAGGAACCGAGCAGTACTTC
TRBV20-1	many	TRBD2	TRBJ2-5	CSARNPGLGGETQYF	TGCAGTGCTAGGAATCCAGGACTAGGAGGGGAGACCCAGTACTTC
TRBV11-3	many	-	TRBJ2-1	CASSLASGISYNEQFF	TGTGCCAGCAGCTTAGCCTCAGGGATCTCCTACAATGAGCAGTTCTTC
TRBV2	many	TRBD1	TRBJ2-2	CASSNLGQGASGELFF	TGTGCCAGCAGTAACCTGGGACAGGGGGCGTCCGGGGAGCTGTTTTTT
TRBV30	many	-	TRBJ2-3	CAWSVLVLGGDTQYF	TGTGCCTGGAGTGTACTGGTCCTTGGGGGAGATACGCAGTATTTT
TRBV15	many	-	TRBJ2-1	CATSSGTSEANEQFF	TGTGCCACCAGCAGTGGGACTTCCGAAGCCAATGAGCAGTTCTTC
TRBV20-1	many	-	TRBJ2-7	CSARDEGLGAYEQYF	TGCAGTGCTAGAGATGAGGGGTTGGGGGCCTACGAGCAGTACTTC
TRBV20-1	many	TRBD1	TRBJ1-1	CSAAGGSNTEAFF	TGCAGTGCCGCAGGGGGTTCCAACACTGAAGCTTTCTTT
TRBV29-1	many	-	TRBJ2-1	CSVTPSLAGRYNEQFF	TGCAGCGTTACCCCGTCATTGGCGGGACGATACAATGAGCAGTTCTTC
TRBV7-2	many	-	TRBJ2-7	CASSQTSYEQYF	TGTGCCAGCAGCCAGACATCCTACGAGCAGTACTTC
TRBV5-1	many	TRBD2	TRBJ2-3	CASSLAWRGTDTQYF	TGCGCCAGCAGCTTGGCGTGGCGGGGGACAGATACGCAGTATTTT
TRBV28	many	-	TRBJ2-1	CASSSTLKTYNEQFF	TGTGCCAGCAGTTCAACGTTAAAAACCTACAATGAGCAGTTCTTC
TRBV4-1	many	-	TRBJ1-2	CASSQSPTVNYGYTF	TGCGCCAGCAGCCAAAGTCCGACAGTGAACTATGGCTACACCTTC
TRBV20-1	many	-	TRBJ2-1	CSARTGTEANEQFF	TGCAGTGCTAGGACCGGGACGGAGGCCAATGAGCAGTTCTTC
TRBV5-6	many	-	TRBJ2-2	CASRVGLASNTGELFF	TGTGCCAGCAGGGTGGGGCTAGCGTCGAACACCGGGGAGCTGTTTTTT
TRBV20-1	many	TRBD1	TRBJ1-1	CSADPGQFGTEAFF	TGCAGTGCGGACCCGGGACAGTTCGGAACTGAAGCTTTCTTT
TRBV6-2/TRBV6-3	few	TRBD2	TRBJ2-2	CASSDGLAGDTGELFF	TGTGCCAGCAGTGACGGACTAGCGGGAGACACCGGGGAGCTGTTTTTT
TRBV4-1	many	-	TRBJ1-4	CASSQVLGRGPVNEKLFF	TGCGCCAGCAGCCAAGTTCTGGGACGGGGACCCGTGAATGAAAAACTGTTTTTT
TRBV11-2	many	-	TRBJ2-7	CASSIGQSRYEQYF	TGTGCCAGCAGTATAGGACAGAGCCGCTACGAGCAGTACTTC
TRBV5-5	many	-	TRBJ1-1	CASSLALANTEAFF	TGTGCCAGCAGCTTGGCCCTGGCGAACACTGAAGCTTTCTTT
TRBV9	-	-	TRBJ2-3	CASSVNFASTDTQYF	TGTGCCAGCAGCGTTAACTTCGCTAGCACAGATACGCAGTATTTT
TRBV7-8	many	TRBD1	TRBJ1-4	CASSLAGQSEKLFF	TGTGCCAGCAGCTTAGCGGGACAGAGCGAAAAACTGTTTTTT
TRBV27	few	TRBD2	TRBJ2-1	CASSPLAGEDEQFF	TGTGCCAGCAGTCCCTTAGCGGGAGAGGATGAGCAGTTCTTC
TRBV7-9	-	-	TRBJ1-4	CASSFEAGGEKLFF	TGTGCCAGCAGCTTTGAGGCTGGGGGTGAAAAACTGTTTTTT